The source of this TCR beta chain is a study of T cell responses to AZD1222 COVID-19 vaccine. Measured with immunoSEQ multiplex PCR; TCRdb has only the in-frame clones, and not every one. The data contain 100,000 to 130,000 clones, around 91% of them singletons. The receptor's source is an adult in good health. The material was peripheral blood, obtained on day 0 of AZD1222 vaccination.

The CDR3 protein is CASSFTNRASGYTF. The CDR3, as DNA: TGTGCCAGCAGTTTCACGAACAGGGCCTCTGGCTACACCTTC. The genes are TRBV6-5 and TRBJ1-2; tentative D call: TRBD1 (6 bases). The CDR3 runs to 14 residues. V lost 4 bases and J 7 bases, leaving 16 bases between the germline ends. The germline CDR1 and CDR2 sequences are MNHEY and SVGAGI.